A selection of T cell receptor beta chains follows, all from one sample in a study of shared clonotypes between healthy human individuals. Assay used: immunoSEQ multiplex PCR; TCRdb lists only in-frame clones, some missing. Of around 750,000 clones in the sample, over 65% are singletons; the top ten hold about 1.7%. The sequenced sample was memory CD4+ T cells sorted from blood. The source is a woman in her thirties in good health. Both conserved end residues are part of each CDR3. Fields, in order: J gene, clone size, V gene, D gene, CDR3 DNA, CDR3 protein. The D gene is left open where the match is weak. Size values are once, few and many counts, or a class for expanded clones, and some rows have none.

TRBJ2-3	once	TRBV4-2	TRBD2	TGTGCCAGCAGCCAAGTCGGGAGGGCGGGTACAGATACGCAGTATTTT	CASSQVGRAGTDTQYF
TRBJ2-1	-	TRBV15	TRBD1	TGTGCCACCAGCAGGGAACAGGGGGCGATCAATGAGCAGTTCTTC	CATSREQGAINEQFF
TRBJ2-5	-	TRBV7-9	-	TGTGCCAACCAGGACCAAGAGACCCAGTACTTC	CANQDQETQYF
TRBJ1-2	-	TRBV6-5	-	TGTGCCAGCAGGCCGACCTGGGGTGGCTACACCTTC	CASRPTWGGYTF
TRBJ1-2	-	TRBV10-1	-	TGCGCCAGCAGTGAGGGAGTTTGGACCCATGGCTACACCTTC	CASSEGVWTHGYTF
TRBJ1-5	-	TRBV28	-	TGTGCCAGCATCAGGCCCCCTGGGCCCCAGCATTTT	CASIRPPGPQHF
TRBJ2-1	-	TRBV19	TRBD2	TGTGCCAGTAGCAAACTAGCGGGAGTTTATAATGAGCAGTTCTTC	CASSKLAGVYNEQFF
TRBJ1-2	-	TRBV6-1	-	TGTGCCAGGCAGACTAACTATGGCTACACCTTC	CARQTNYGYTF
TRBJ2-7	-	TRBV27	-	TGTGCCAGCAGTCCGAGCTCTTACTACGAGCAGTACTTC	CASSPSSYYEQYF
TRBJ1-2	-	TRBV9	-	TGTGCCAGCAGCGTAGTGAATGGGAACGGCTACACCTTC	CASSVVNGNGYTF
TRBJ1-1	-	TRBV7-9	-	TGTGCCAGCAGCCAAAGGTCAGGGATGAACACTGAAGCTTTCTTT	CASSQRSGMNTEAFF
TRBJ1-4	-	TRBV28	-	TGTGCCAGCAATCAATCTAATGAAAAACTGTTTTTT	CASNQSNEKLFF
TRBJ2-7	-	TRBV27	TRBD2	TGTGCCAGCAGCCCCCGCGGGGGAGCGGCAACCTACGAGCAGTACTTC	CASSPRGGAATYEQYF
TRBJ2-7	-	TRBV21-1	-	TGTGCCAGCAGCATTAGGCTCCGCTCCTACGAGCAGTACTTC	CASSIRLRSYEQYF
TRBJ2-3	-	TRBV11-2	-	TGTGCCAGCAGCTTAGGCATCTTGAGACAGCAGCAGTATTTT	CASSLGILRQQQYF
TRBJ1-1	-	TRBV2	-	TGTGCCAGCAGTGGTGATACACAAGGGACTGAAGCTTTCTTT	CASSGDTQGTEAFF
TRBJ1-1	few	TRBV10-3	TRBD1	TGTGCCATCAGCCCGGGACAGGGGGCATCTGACGGCACTGAAGCTTTCTTT	CAISPGQGASDGTEAFF
TRBJ1-3	-	TRBV6-1	-	TGTGCCAGCAGTGAAGCGACCAGACCTGGAAACACCATATATTTT	CASSEATRPGNTIYF
TRBJ2-3	many	TRBV5-1	TRBD2	TGCGCCAGCAGCGGACTAGCGGGAGAAGATACGCAGTATTTT	CASSGLAGEDTQYF
TRBJ1-1	-	TRBV7-9	-	TGTGCCAGCAGCTTCCAGGGCGCGGACACTGAAGCTTTCTTT	CASSFQGADTEAFF
TRBJ1-2	-	TRBV15	-	TGTGCCACCAGCAGAGATTTCAGGGATACTGGTGGCTACACCTTC	CATSRDFRDTGGYTF
TRBJ2-1	few	TRBV6-1	-	TGTGCCAGCAGTGAATTCCCGGATGAGCAGTTCTTC	CASSEFPDEQFF
TRBJ2-3	-	TRBV19	TRBD2	TGTGCCAGTAGTATCTTCGGGTCTAGCGGGAGGTCAGACACGCAGTATTTT	CASSIFGSSGRSDTQYF
TRBJ2-7	-	TRBV19	TRBD2	TGTGCCAGTAGTAGGGCTAGCGGAAACTCCTACGAGCAGTACTTC	CASSRASGNSYEQYF
TRBJ2-7	few	TRBV5-1	TRBD2	TGCGCCAGCAGCGTTGCCGGGCCGGGAGGCGAGCAGTACTTC	CASSVAGPGGEQYF
TRBJ2-2	-	TRBV5-1	-	TGCGCCAGCAGCCCTGATACGAACACCGGGGAGCTGTTTTTT	CASSPDTNTGELFF
TRBJ1-2	-	TRBV4-1	TRBD1	TGCGCCAGCAGCCAAGAGGACAGGGGGTATGGCTACACCTTC	CASSQEDRGYGYTF
TRBJ1-2	-	TRBV6-5	-	TGTGCCAGCCGGACAGCTGCCGCCGCTATCTATGGCTACACCTTC	CASRTAAAAIYGYTF
TRBJ2-1	-	TRBV5-1	TRBD2	TGCGCCAGCAGCGCCTCTGTGCGGGAGGGAAGGAATGAGCAGTTCTTC	CASSASVREGRNEQFF
TRBJ2-7	-	TRBV10-3	-	TGTGCCATCAGTGAGTCGACCAGGAGGAGCTCCTACGAGCAGTACTTC	CAISESTRRSSYEQYF
TRBJ1-1	once	TRBV5-1	-	TGCGCCAGCAGCTTAAATGTGGGGCTGAACACTGAAGCTTTCTTT	CASSLNVGLNTEAFF
TRBJ2-7	-	TRBV4-1	TRBD1	TGCGCCAGCAGCCAGGGCTCTGGCAGGGGGCTCTACGAGCAGTACTTC	CASSQGSGRGLYEQYF
TRBJ2-1	-	TRBV5-1	-	TGCGCCAGCAGCTTGGGATCAGGGCCGCAGTTCTTC	CASSLGSGPQFF
TRBJ2-2	-	TRBV2	-	TGTGCCAGCAGTTGGCAGAACACCGGGGAGCTGTTTTTT	CASSWQNTGELFF
TRBJ2-2	-	TRBV14	-	TGTGCCAGCAGCCAACGTAGGCTCCCCGGGGAGCTGTTTTTT	CASSQRRLPGELFF
TRBJ1-4	-	TRBV5-1	-	TGCGCCAGCAGCCGGGGGGGACGGAGATATGAAAAACTGTTTTTT	CASSRGGRRYEKLFF
TRBJ1-1	-	TRBV20-1	-	TGCAGTGCTATGTTGGAGACTGAAGCTTTCTTT	CSAMLETEAFF
TRBJ2-7	-	TRBV28	-	TGTGCCAGCAGTTTCTCCCCCTACGAGCAGTACTTC	CASSFSPYEQYF
TRBJ2-1	-	TRBV11-2	TRBD2	TGTGCCAGCAGGCCACTAGCGTCCCGCCCCTACAATGAGCAGTTCTTC	CASRPLASRPYNEQFF
TRBJ2-1	-	TRBV12-5	-	TGTGCTAGTGGTTTGGTACGCGGGACCTACAATGAGCAGTTCTTC	CASGLVRGTYNEQFF
TRBJ2-6	-	TRBV28	-	TGTGCCAGCAGGCCACGGGGACACGACTCTGGGGCCAACGTCCTGACTTTC	CASRPRGHDSGANVLTF
TRBJ1-4	-	TRBV10-3	-	TGTGCCATCAGTCCAGGGGAGGGTGAAAAACTGTTTTTT	CAISPGEGEKLFF
TRBJ2-3	-	TRBV29-1	TRBD2	TGCAGCGGTGAGCGGGACACAGATACGCAGTATTTT	CSGERDTDTQYF
TRBJ1-2	-	TRBV7-9	-	TGTGCCAGCAGCCTAGGACACGGCTACACCTTC	CASSLGHGYTF
TRBJ2-7	once	TRBV4-2	-	TGTGCCAGCAGCAGGGCTTTTCGGGGGTTATACGAGCAGTACTTC	CASSRAFRGLYEQYF
TRBJ2-7	-	TRBV11-2	TRBD1	TGTGCCAGCAGCTTAGGACAGGGGGCTTACGAGCAGTACTTC	CASSLGQGAYEQYF
TRBJ2-7	-	TRBV7-2	-	TGTGCCAGCAGCTTCAAACGGGGCCGAGGTTACTACGAGCAGTACTTC	CASSFKRGRGYYEQYF
TRBJ1-2	-	TRBV6-1	-	TGTGCCAGCAGTGATCAGCGCAGCGGGAGTGGCTACACCTTC	CASSDQRSGSGYTF
TRBJ1-5	-	TRBV19	TRBD1	TGTGCCAGTAGTACCCGGGACAGGGGATCAGATAGCAATCAGCCCCAGCATTTT	CASSTRDRGSDSNQPQHF
TRBJ2-5	-	TRBV2	TRBD1	TGTGCCAGCAGTAAATACGGGACAGCCCTCCAAGAGACCCAGTACTTC	CASSKYGTALQETQYF
TRBJ1-2	-	TRBV7-2	-	TGTGCCAGCAGCTTAGCGTATCCCATCTATGGCTACACCTTC	CASSLAYPIYGYTF
TRBJ2-1	-	TRBV11-3	-	TGTGCCAGCAGCCACGAACAGGGTGAGCAGTTCTTC	CASSHEQGEQFF
TRBJ1-4	-	TRBV29-1	TRBD1	TGCAGCGTGTCCGGGACAGGGGGTGGGAGTGAAAAACTGTTTTTT	CSVSGTGGGSEKLFF
TRBJ1-2	-	TRBV19	-	TGTGCCAGTAGTATAGGGACGGAGAACTATGGCTACACCTTC	CASSIGTENYGYTF
TRBJ1-4	few	TRBV2	TRBD1	TGTGCCAGCAGTCAGGACAGGGAGCCTACTAATGAAAAACTGTTTTTT	CASSQDREPTNEKLFF